This T cell receptor (beta chain) was captured in a study of blood T cell repertoires in COVID-19. CDR3 size: 17 residues. The V and J ends lost 4 bases and 2 bases, in that order; junction bases with no gene match: 9. Germline V CDR1 and CDR2: LGHDT, YNNKEL (reference sequence). Enrolled through a virtual design, the participants were between roughly 18 and 89 years of age and came from about two dozen US areas. Generated by immunoSEQ multiplex PCR, the TCRdb table keeps only in-frame clones and is missing some. The sample records over 350,000 clones, approximately 90% being singletons. The chain has TRBV3-1 (or the pseudogene TRBV3-2) and TRBJ1-3, with 9 bases fitting TRBD1. Sample: PBMCs or T cells enriched from blood (not recorded which). The source is a woman in her forties or fifties who had recovered from COVID-19. The CDR3 DNA reads as TGTGCCAGCAGCCGGAGGACAGGGGTTATTACTGGAAACACCATATATTTT. As protein: CASSRRTGVITGNTIYF.